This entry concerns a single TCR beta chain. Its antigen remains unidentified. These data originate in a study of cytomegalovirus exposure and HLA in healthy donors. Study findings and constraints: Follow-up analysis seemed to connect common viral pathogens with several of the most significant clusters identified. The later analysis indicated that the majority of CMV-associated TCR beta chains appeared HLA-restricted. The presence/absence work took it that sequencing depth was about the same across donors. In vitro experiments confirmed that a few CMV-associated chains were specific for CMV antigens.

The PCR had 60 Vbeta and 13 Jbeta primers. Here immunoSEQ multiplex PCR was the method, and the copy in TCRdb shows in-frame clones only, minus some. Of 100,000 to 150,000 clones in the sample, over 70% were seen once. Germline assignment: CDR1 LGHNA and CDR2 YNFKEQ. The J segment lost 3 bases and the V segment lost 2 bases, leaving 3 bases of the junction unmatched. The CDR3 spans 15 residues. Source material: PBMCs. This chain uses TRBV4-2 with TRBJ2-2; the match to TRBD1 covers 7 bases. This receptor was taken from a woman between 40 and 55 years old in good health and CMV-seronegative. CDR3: CASSQTQGHTGELFF. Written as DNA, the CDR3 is TGTGCCAGCAGCCAAACACAGGGGCACACCGGGGAGCTGTTTTTT.